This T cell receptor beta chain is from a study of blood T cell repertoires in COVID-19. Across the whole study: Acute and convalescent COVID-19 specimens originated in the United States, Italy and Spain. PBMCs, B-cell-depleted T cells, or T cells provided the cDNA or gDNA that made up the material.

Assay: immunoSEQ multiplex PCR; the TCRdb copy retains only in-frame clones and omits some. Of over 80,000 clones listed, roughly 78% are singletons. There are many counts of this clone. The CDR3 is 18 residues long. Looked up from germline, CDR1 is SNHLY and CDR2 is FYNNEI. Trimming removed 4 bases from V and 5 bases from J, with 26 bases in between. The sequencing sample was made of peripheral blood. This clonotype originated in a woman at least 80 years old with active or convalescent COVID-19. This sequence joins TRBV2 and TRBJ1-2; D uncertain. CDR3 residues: CASSAGSPSAGRGYGYTF. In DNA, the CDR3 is TGTGCCAGCAGTGCCGGCAGTCCATCGGCTGGTCGAGGATATGGCTACACCTTC.